This T cell receptor beta chain appears in the sequencing data of a study of technical replicates of blood from a handful of donors. The germline CDR1 and CDR2 sequences are SEHNR and FQNEAQ (reference sequence). The CDR3 runs 15 residues. V was pared by 5 bases and J by 7 bases, with 8 bases of the junction left unmatched. Sequencing was performed with immunoSEQ multiplex PCR; in TCRdb, only in-frame clones are kept and a portion is missing. The sample yields tens of thousands of clones, about 89% seen once. This rearrangement joins TRBV7-9 to TRBJ1-4, with 9 bases identical to TRBD1. Material for sequencing was T cells isolated from PBMCs. This sequence originates from a human donor in good health. The DNA of the CDR3 is TGTGCCAGCAGCGCGACCGGGACAGGGACTGAAAAACTGTTTTTT. Translated, it gives CASSATGTGTEKLFF. The entire variable domain, with the rest obtained from reference TRBV7-9 and TRBJ1-4, is as follows: DTGVSQNPRHKITKRGQNVTFRCDPISEHNRLYWYRQTLGQGPEFLTYFQNEAQLEKSRLLSDRFSAERPKGSFSTLEIQRTEQGDSAMYLCASSATGTGTEKLFFGSGTQLSVL.